A selection of T cell receptor beta chains follows, all from one sample in a study of T cell repertoires in cytomegalovirus infection. Each CDR3 protein is one row after TCRdb ran MiXCR on the reads. The sample has roughly 500,000 distinct CDR3 sequences, around 11% seen once; the top ten hold around 9.6%. The sequenced sample was PBMCs. All receptors come from a human donor in good health (CMV status not recorded). Some clones in this sample may be carry-over from other donors' samples. The CDR3 runs from the conserved cysteine through the conserved F or W. A D gene is named only where the DNA matches it firmly. Where a row states a size, it is once, few, many or the class of an expanded clone; other rows omit it.

NA | TRBJ1-6 | few | TRBV28 | CASTIINSPLHF | TGTGCCAGCACCATTATAAATTCACCCCTCCACTTT
NA | TRBJ1-2 | many | TRBV7-9 | CASSFGQGYTF | TGTGCCAGCAGCTTCGGGCAAGGCTACACCTTC
TRBD1 | TRBJ1-6 | many | TRBV12-3/TRBV12-4 | CASSFGQGANSPLHF | TGTGCCAGCAGTTTCGGACAGGGGGCCAATTCACCCCTCCACTTT
NA | TRBJ1-1 | few | TRBV5-6 | CASSLTSEAFF | TGTGCCAGCAGCCTTACCTCTGAAGCTTTCTTT
NA | TRBJ1-2 | few | TRBV12-3/TRBV12-4 | CASSFSGVPNYGYTF | TGTGCCAGCAGTTTTTCCGGTGTGCCCAACTATGGCTACACCTTC
NA | TRBJ2-3 | many | TRBV28 | CASSLSVDTQYF | TGTGCCAGCAGTTTATCGGTGGATACGCAGTATTTT
TRBD1 | TRBJ1-1 | many | TRBV5-1 | CASSLGTGYNTEAFF | TGCGCCAGCAGCTTGGGGACAGGATATAACACTGAAGCTTTCTTT
TRBD1 | TRBJ2-7 | NA | TRBV5-1 | CASSLAGQGDEQYF | TGCGCCAGCAGCTTGGCCGGACAGGGCGACGAGCAGTACTTC
TRBD1 | TRBJ1-4 | many | TRBV28 | CASNLAGGNEKLFF | TGTGCCAGCAACTTAGCAGGGGGTAATGAAAAACTGTTTTTT
NA | TRBJ2-1 | many | TRBV5-1 | CASLDNYNEQFF | TGCGCCTCCCTGGACAACTACAATGAGCAGTTCTTC
TRBD1 | TRBJ1-6 | few | TRBV2 | CASSVDRGHSPLHF | TGTGCCAGCAGTGTGGACAGGGGGCATTCACCCCTCCACTTT
NA | TRBJ2-7 | NA | TRBV5-1 | CASSPGGSEQYF | TGCGCCAGCAGCCCGGGCGGCAGCGAGCAGTACTTC
NA | TRBJ2-3 | many | TRBV6-1 | CASRRGVIDTQYF | TGTGCCAGCAGGCGAGGGGTGATAGATACGCAGTATTTT
NA | TRBJ2-3 | NA | TRBV23-1 | CARTEGPTDTQYF | TGCGCCCGGACGGAGGGCCCGACAGATACGCAGTATTTT
NA | TRBJ1-2 | NA | TRBV27 | CASSLSYAGGGYGYTF | TGTGCCAGCAGTTTATCGTATGCGGGGGGCGGCTATGGCTACACCTTC
TRBD1 | TRBJ2-5 | many | TRBV10-3 | CAISDQGGKDQETQYF | TGTGCCATCAGTGACCAAGGGGGCAAAGACCAAGAGACCCAGTACTTC
TRBD1 | TRBJ1-4 | few | TRBV12-3/TRBV12-4 | CASSLLGTGAEKLFF | TGTGCCAGCAGCCTTCTGGGGACAGGGGCCGAAAAACTGTTTTTT
NA | TRBJ2-7 | many | TRBV12-3/TRBV12-4 | CASSLRPLDGEQYF | TGTGCCAGCAGTTTAAGGCCCCTCGACGGCGAGCAGTACTTC
TRBD1 | TRBJ1-1 | many | TRBV5-4 | CASSFGQGRVGTEAFF | TGTGCCAGCAGCTTTGGACAGGGAAGGGTGGGCACTGAAGCTTTCTTT
NA | TRBJ1-2 | many | TRBV3-1 | CASSLRGSNYGYTF | TGTGCCAGCAGCCTAAGAGGATCCAACTATGGCTACACCTTC
TRBD2 | TRBJ2-2 | many | TRBV5-6 | CASSYFFVESVAGGLVNTGELFF | TGTGCCAGCAGCTACTTTTTCGTGGAGTCGGTAGCGGGGGGTCTCGTGAACACCGGGGAGCTGTTTTTT
NA | TRBJ1-5 | many | TRBV20-1 | CSALGLLSNQPQHF | TGCAGTGCTCTTGGACTTCTTAGCAATCAGCCCCAGCATTTT
TRBD2 | TRBJ2-3 | many | TRBV19 | CASSNSGRKDTQYF | TGTGCCAGTAGTAATAGCGGGAGGAAAGATACGCAGTATTTT
NA | TRBJ1-2 | few | TRBV7-9 | CASSPPSGAYGYTF | TGTGCCAGCAGCCCCCCCAGCGGGGCCTATGGCTACACCTTC
TRBD2 | TRBJ2-2 | few | TRBV18 | CASSPPSGGDTGELFF | TGTGCCAGCTCACCACCGAGCGGGGGCGACACCGGGGAGCTGTTTTTT
TRBD2 | TRBJ2-1 | NA | TRBV4-1 | CASSQVREGGYNEQFF | TGCGCCAGCAGCCAAGTCCGGGAGGGCGGCTACAATGAGCAGTTCTTC
TRBD2 | TRBJ2-4 | many | TRBV7-2 | CASSSRTSGSLGNIQYF | TGTGCCAGCAGCTCCCGGACTAGCGGGAGTTTGGGAAACATTCAGTACTTC
NA | TRBJ1-1 | NA | TRBV4-1 | CASSQEEAMNTEAFF | TGCGCCAGCAGCCAAGAGGAGGCTATGAACACTGAAGCTTTCTTT
NA | TRBJ2-7 | NA | TRBV18 | CASSPPSGGPLVYEQYF | TGTGCCAGCTCACCACCGTCTGGGGGACCGTTGGTCTACGAGCAGTACTTC
TRBD2 | TRBJ2-7 | NA | TRBV7-9 | CASSLEPGTSGTYEQYF | TGTGCCAGCAGCTTAGAGCCTGGGACTAGCGGGACCTACGAGCAGTACTTC
NA | TRBJ2-1 | NA | TRBV30 | CAWSRNEQFF | TGTGCCTGGAGCAGGAATGAGCAGTTCTTC
NA | TRBJ2-1 | few | TRBV5-6 | CATGASEGVEQFF | TGTGCCACGGGGGCAAGTGAAGGAGTTGAGCAGTTCTTC
NA | TRBJ2-3 | NA | TRBV28 | CASSAGDGLSTDTQYF | TGTGCCAGCAGCGCCGGGGACGGACTTAGCACAGATACGCAGTATTTT
TRBD2 | TRBJ2-1 | many | TRBV28 | CASSSPTSGSLNEQFF | TGTGCCAGCAGTTCGCCGACTAGCGGGAGTCTCAATGAGCAGTTCTTC
NA | TRBJ2-3 | NA | TRBV19 | CASSTLSTDTQYF | TGTGCCAGTAGTACTCTTTCTACAGATACGCAGTATTTT
TRBD1 | TRBJ1-4 | few | TRBV20-1 | CSARQGANNEKLFF | TGCAGTGCTAGACAGGGGGCGAATAATGAAAAACTGTTTTTT
TRBD2 | TRBJ2-7 | NA | TRBV20-1 | CSARRASGRTYEQYF | TGCAGTGCTAGAAGGGCTAGCGGGAGGACATACGAGCAGTACTTC
TRBD2 | TRBJ2-2 | NA | TRBV5-4 | CASSLPLDERGAYTGELFF | TGTGCCAGCAGCTTACCCTTAGATGAGCGGGGGGCGTACACCGGGGAGCTGTTTTTT
NA | TRBJ2-1 | many | TRBV7-3 | CASSKQGGPYNEQFF | TGTGCCAGCAGCAAACAGGGAGGACCCTACAATGAGCAGTTCTTC
NA | TRBJ2-5 | many | TRBV4-2 | CASSQKWGEDQETQYF | TGTGCCAGCAGCCAAAAGTGGGGGGAAGATCAAGAGACCCAGTACTTC
TRBD2 | TRBJ2-7 | many | TRBV7-2 | CASSLGLAGVDEQYF | TGTGCCAGCAGCTTAGGACTAGCGGGAGTTGACGAGCAGTACTTC
NA | TRBJ2-1 | few | TRBV29-1 | CSVEETLSYNEQFF | TGCAGCGTTGAAGAAACCCTCTCCTACAATGAGCAGTTCTTC
NA | TRBJ2-7 | many | TRBV6-1 | CASSTKSSAASYEQYF | TGTGCCAGCAGTACAAAATCCTCGGCGGCCTCCTACGAGCAGTACTTC
TRBD1 | TRBJ1-5 | few | TRBV12-3/TRBV12-4 | CANSRQGANQPQHF | TGTGCCAACAGTCGACAGGGGGCGAATCAGCCCCAGCATTTT
TRBD2 | TRBJ2-1 | many | TRBV7-3 | CASSYSGTSYNEQFF | TGTGCCAGCAGCTATAGCGGGACCTCCTACAATGAGCAGTTCTTC
TRBD1 | TRBJ1-4 | many | TRBV5-6 | CASSWDRSEKLFF | TGTGCCAGCAGCTGGGACAGGAGTGAAAAACTGTTTTTT
TRBD1 | TRBJ1-1 | few | TRBV10-3 | CAISYRTGGTEAFF | TGTGCCATAAGCTACCGGACAGGGGGCACTGAAGCTTTCTTT
NA | TRBJ1-1 | few | TRBV20-1 | CSAAGRKAFF | TGCAGTGCTGCCGGGCGAAAAGCTTTCTTT
TRBD1 | TRBJ1-1 | few | TRBV27 | CASSSPTGGVTEAFF | TGTGCCAGCAGTTCGCCGACAGGGGGGGTCACTGAAGCTTTCTTT
TRBD1 | TRBJ1-5 | many | TRBV12-3/TRBV12-4 | CASRGDRLSQPQHF | TGTGCCAGCAGGGGGGACAGGCTAAGCCAGCCCCAGCATTTT
NA | TRBJ1-2 | few | TRBV25-1 | CASSQYRGGYTF | TGTGCCAGCAGTCAATACCGAGGTGGCTACACCTTC
NA | TRBJ2-2 | many | TRBV4-1 | CASSQLAGARTGELFF | TGCGCCAGCAGCCAACTGGCGGGGGCACGGACCGGGGAGCTGTTTTTT
TRBD1 | TRBJ2-3 | many | TRBV7-2 | CASSPQTGGAVYF | TGTGCCAGCAGCCCCCAGACAGGGGGCGCAGTATATTTT
NA | TRBJ2-3 | few | TRBV27 | CASSRLVADTQYF | TGTGCCAGCAGCCGACTAGTGGCAGATACGCAGTATTTT
TRBD2 | TRBJ2-1 | once | TRBV19 | CASSTTSGRYNEQFF | TGTGCCAGTAGTACCACTAGCGGGCGGTACAATGAGCAGTTCTTC
TRBD2 | TRBJ2-7 | many | TRBV7-8 | CASSFWTSGSHEQYF | TGTGCCAGCAGCTTTTGGACTAGCGGGAGCCACGAGCAGTACTTC
NA | TRBJ2-5 | many | TRBV6-5 | CASSYDGRRFETQYF | TGTGCCAGCAGTTACGACGGGAGACGATTCGAGACCCAGTACTTC
NA | TRBJ2-5 | NA | TRBV29-1 | CSVRPTVQDTQYF | TGCAGCGTTCGACCGACAGTACAAGATACCCAGTACTTC
TRBD2 | TRBJ2-5 | many | TRBV27 | CASSARGGLVQETQYF | TGTGCCAGCAGTGCCCGCGGGGGGCTGGTCCAAGAGACCCAGTACTTC
NA | TRBJ2-2 | NA | TRBV20-1 | CSARGSLSTTGELFF | TGCAGTGCTCGAGGGAGCTTGTCTACCACCGGGGAGCTGTTTTTT